The TCR beta chain described here comes from a study of cytomegalovirus exposure and HLA in healthy donors. Study-wide points: Data from an earlier analysis indicated that most TCR beta V segments were productive either about 87% or about 30% of the time. In a later analysis, at a false discovery rate of 0.05, 16,951 TCR beta sequences matched HLA alleles. According to the study, roughly 160 TCR beta chains were cytomegalovirus-associated.

Trimming shortened V by 4 bases and J by 1 base, and 13 bases separated the two germline ends. Per the germline V gene, CDR1 is PRHDT and CDR2 is FYEKMQ (reference sequence). The CDR3 totals 15 residues. About this clone itself: Its antigen is undetermined.

The PCR used 60 Vbeta and 13 Jbeta primers. Under the authors' procedure: Around 76 million unique TCR beta chains, roughly 11 million shared, were counted in a later analysis. Profiled with immunoSEQ multiplex PCR; TCRdb holds only in-frame clones, not every one. V, J and clone size reflect that table, while D and trimming were determined from the DNA. The sample lists around 100,000 clones; 76% were seen once. The specimen sequenced was PBMCs. The rearrangement uses TRBV13 and TRBJ1-2, with D perhaps TRBD1 (6 bases). The clonotype comes from a woman under 30 in good health and CMV-seropositive. The CDR3 DNA follows: TGTGCCAGCAGCTCGAAAGTACAGGGTAACTATGGCTACACCTTC. Translating gives CASSSKVQGNYGYTF. The entire variable domain, with the rest obtained from reference TRBV13 and TRBJ1-2, is as follows: AAGVIQSPRHLIKEKRETATLKCYPIPRHDTVYWYQQGPGQDPQFLISFYEKMQSDKGSIPDRFSAQQFSDYHSELNMSSLELGDSALYFCASSSKVQGNYGYTFGSGTRLTVV.